The next 14 T cell receptor beta chains were all read from a single sample in a study of regulatory T cells in long-lasting Graves disease. Combining iRepertoire HTBI primers with Arm-PCR of CDR3 regions, the authors built TCR beta libraries. TCRdb processed the multiplex PCR reads anew with MiXCR; each CDR3 protein has one entry. The sample yields approximately 300,000 distinct CDR3 sequences, 15% to 20% seen once. The time point denotes: newly diagnosed GD, antithyroid drugs for less than 3 months. TCR sequences were obtained from RNA taken from PBMCs. The sample was peripheral blood mononuclear cells (PBMCs), taken at new diagnosis, from a patient treated with antithyroid drugs. Source of these receptors: a female donor with Graves disease.

There are many counts of this clonotype. The rearrangement joins TRBV18 to TRBJ2-3; tentative D call: TRBD2 (6 bases). Trimming cost V 4 bases and J 1 base, with 9 bases left between them. Germline V lookup: CDR1 KGHSH, CDR2 LQKENI. CDR3 length: 14 residues. The CDR3 nucleotides read TGTGCCAGCTCACTCCCGGGAGGCACAGATACGCAGTATTTT. It encodes CASSLPGGTDTQYF.

In this sample, this clonotype turned up many times. The chain is built from TRBV2 and TRBJ2-7; perhaps TRBD2 as D (6 bases). The CDR3 covers 14 residues. Trimming cost V 7 bases and J 3 bases, with 16 bases left between them. Germline V gives CDR1 SNHLY, CDR2 FYNNEI. CDR3 in amino acids: CASTQAGGYYEQYF. The DNA for the CDR3 is TGTGCCAGCACCCAAGCCGGGGGATACTACGAGCAGTACTTC.

This clonotype was found a few times. The chain links TRBV7-6 to TRBJ2-1; no firm D call. Trimming removed 5 bases at V and 5 bases at J, with 7 bases between. In germline, CDR1 is SGHVS, CDR2 FNYEAQ. This CDR3 has 12 amino acids. As DNA, the CDR3 is TGTGCCAGCAGCCCTAGGAACAATGAGCAGTTCTTC. This encodes CASSPRNNEQFF.

The sample holds many counts of this clonotype. The chain employs TRBV20-1 and TRBJ2-7; D perhaps matches TRBD2 (5 bases). This CDR3 is built from 14 residues. V lost 3 bases and J 5 bases, leaving 17 bases between the germline ends. Germline CDR1 and CDR2: DFQATT and SNEGSKA (reference sequence). CDR3 in DNA: TGCAGTGCTAGGTCCATGGAGGAGGTTAACGAGCAGTACTTC. As protein: CSARSMEEVNEQYF.

The V call is TRBV18, the J call TRBJ2-1; D call uncertain. The CDR3 length is 12 residues. The germline V and J ends were trimmed by 6 bases and 8 bases, with 11 bases remaining between them. Germline assignment: CDR1 KGHSH and CDR2 LQKENI. CDR3 bases: TGTGCCAGCTCGTCCGACTGGGATGAGCAGTTCTTC. This sequence encodes CASSSDWDEQFF.

The gene calls are TRBV10-3 and TRBJ2-5; TRBD2 agrees at 12 bases. Germline V lookup: CDR1 ENHRY, CDR2 SYGVKD. Losses at the gene ends were 7 bases for V and 4 bases for J; bases not matched to a gene: 4. The CDR3 consists of 14 residues. The DNA of the CDR3 is TGTGCCATCACTCCGGGACTAGCGGGAGAGACCCAGTACTTC. This translates into CAITPGLAGETQYF.

The table lists this clonotype with many counts. The chain joins TRBV12-3 or TRBV12-4 to TRBJ2-1, with 10 bases that match TRBD2. Losses at the gene ends were 3 bases for V and 6 bases for J; bases not matched to a gene: 5. The CDR3 runs to 15 residues. The CDR3 loop is CASSFSGRMGNEQFF. The CDR3 DNA sequence: TGTGCCAGCAGTTTTAGCGGGAGGATGGGCAATGAGCAGTTCTTC.

To note about this clonotype: Given a far larger clone just one base away, this is likely a sequencing read error. CDR3 nucleotide sequence: TGTGCCAGCAGCTTAGTGAGAACCCAGAGCTCCTACAATGAGCAGTACTTC. It yields the protein CASSLVRTQSSYNEQYF. The V and J genes are TRBV7-2 and TRBJ2-7; D is unresolved. Germline assignment: CDR1 SGHTA and CDR2 FQGNSA. The ends were cut back, 1 base at V and 7 bases at J, with 23 bases in the middle. The CDR3 totals 17 residues.

Comment on this clonotype: A far larger clone is one nucleotide away, so this likely arose from a read error. The DNA for the CDR3 is TGTGCCAGCAGTTTGGCTAGCGGGAGGGAATGGGAGACCCAGTACTTC. Translated, it gives CASSLASGREWETQYF. The chain carries TRBV12-3 or TRBV12-4 and TRBJ2-1, with 12 bases matching TRBD2. The J call is in doubt because the DNA end fits TRBJ2-5 better. The CDR3 is 16 residues long.

A note on this clonotype: This likely traces to a read error, being one base from a far larger clone. This CDR3 fails to terminate in the conserved phenylalanine or tryptophan, so it likely reflects a read error. This rearrangement joins TRBV2 to TRBJ2-7; D remains unclear. V was clipped by 6 bases and J by 0 bases, with 6 bases between them. Germline V gene sequence: CDR1 SNHLY, CDR2 FYNNEI. The CDR3 is 12 residues long. This chain's CDR3 is CASSGFSYEQYS. The CDR3 DNA reads as TGTGCCAGCAGCGGGTTCTCCTACGAGCAGTACTCC.

The table lists this clonotype with many counts. The genes are TRBV27 and TRBJ1-1, with 9 nucleotides matching TRBD1. The CDR3 is made up of 14 amino acids. V dropped 6 bases and J dropped 3; count of bases not matched to a gene: 5. Germline V CDR1 and CDR2: MNHEY, SMNVEV (reference sequence). CDR3 region: CASRTGGFDTEAFF. CDR3 DNA: TGTGCCAGCAGGACAGGGGGGTTCGACACTGAAGCTTTCTTT.

In this sample, this clonotype turned up many times. This chain uses TRBV7-2 with TRBJ2-5; a possible D gene is TRBD2 (7 bases). There are 16 residues in the CDR3. Germline V gene lookup returns CDR1 SGHTA and CDR2 FQGNSA. V lost 1 base and J 4 bases, leaving 16 bases between the germline ends. CDR3 nucleotide sequence: TGTGCCAGCAGCTTAGTAGTGGGGGCTAGCGGAGAGACCCAGTACTTC. Translation: CASSLVVGASGETQYF.

Many counts were recorded for this clonotype. The chain is built from TRBV11-3 and TRBJ1-1; D perhaps matches TRBD1 (5 bases). Germline lookup yields CDR1 SGHNT and CDR2 YENEEA. V lost 2 bases and J lost 6, with 10 bases in between. CDR3 length: 13 amino acids. CDR3 DNA sequence: TGTGCCAGCAGCTTATCGGGGGGACCTGAAGCTTTCTTT. It translates to CASSLSGGPEAFF.

The V call is TRBV20-1, the J call TRBJ2-5; D gene unclear. V gave up 5 bases and J gave up 2 bases, with 12 bases separating them. Germline V gene data show CDR1 as DFQATT and CDR2 as SNEGSKA (reference sequence). CDR3 length: 13 amino acids. The CDR3 protein is CSAGTGPQETQYF. CDR3 sequence (DNA): TGCAGTGCTGGCACCGGGCCTCAAGAGACCCAGTACTTC.